This passage covers 3 T cell receptor beta chains from one sample sequenced in a study of OX40 agonist ivuxolimab in advanced cancers. Data came from immunoSEQ multiplex PCR; TCRdb stores just in-frame clones and leaves some out. The data show about 60,000 clones, 85% to 90% seen once. The sequenced sample was CD4+ or CD8+ T cells sorted from blood, obtained in a trial of the OX40 agonist ivuxolimab. Every receptor here comes from an adult with an advanced solid tumor such as melanoma, head and neck, liver or kidney cancer.

The V gene is TRBV11-2, the J gene TRBJ2-2; 7 bases align to TRBD2. The CDR3 runs to 17 residues. The V gene end was trimmed by 1 base and the J gene end by 2 bases; junction bases not matched to a gene: 7. Germline V gives CDR1 SGHAT, CDR2 FQNNGV. This CDR3 is CASSLVGASGNTGELFF. For the CDR3, the DNA is TGTGCCAGCAGCTTAGTCGGGGCTAGCGGCAACACCGGGGAGCTGTTTTTT. The whole variable domain, remainder taken from reference TRBV11-2 and TRBJ2-2, is EAGVAQSPRYKIIEKRQSVAFWCNPISGHATLYWYQQILGQGPKLLIQFQNNGVVDDSQLPKDRFSAERLKGVDSTLKIQPAKLEDSAVYLCASSLVGASGNTGELFFGEGSRLTVL.

The V and J genes are TRBV28 and TRBJ2-7; weak D call: TRBD2 (6 bases). The CDR3 has 14 residues. Trimming removed 3 bases from V and 2 bases from J, with 11 bases in between. The germline V gene has CDR1 MDHEN and CDR2 SYDVKM. The CDR3 DNA follows: TGTGCCAGCAGTTTTCCGGGAGTCGCCTACGAGCAGTACTTC. The encoded protein is CASSFPGVAYEQYF. The full variable domain, rest sourced from reference TRBV28 and TRBJ2-7, is DVKVTQSSRYLVKRTGEKVFLECVQDMDHENMFWYRQDPGLGLRLIYFSYDVKMKEKGDIPEGYSVSREKKERFSLILESASTNQTSMYLCASSFPGVAYEQYFGPGTRLTVT.

A single count supports this clone. The chain links TRBV7-9 to TRBJ1-3; D is uncertain. The CDR3 totals 15 residues. Trimming cost V 2 bases and J 2 bases, with 10 bases left between them. Looked up from germline, CDR1 is SEHNR and CDR2 is FQNEAQ (reference sequence). The DNA of the CDR3 is TGTGCCAGCAGCTTAAACCTGGGTACTGGAAACACCATATATTTT. It yields the protein CASSLNLGTGNTIYF.